The source of this T cell receptor (beta chain) is a study of B cell selection in AIRE deficiency. Here immunoSEQ multiplex PCR was the method, and the copy in TCRdb shows in-frame clones only, minus some. The table shows about 18,000 clones, with about 92% occurring only once. The regulatory T cell sort gate was CD4+CD25hiCD127low/negative. V lost 4 bases, J lost 7 bases, and 11 bases lay in between. Germline CDR1 is KGHSH and CDR2 is LQKENI. CDR3 length equals 13 residues. V is TRBV18 and J is TRBJ1-5, with a possible D match to TRBD1 (5 bases). What was sequenced was CD4+CD25+ Tregs sorted from PBMCs. The sequence was obtained from a human donor in good health. CDR3 in amino acids: CASSRGQGQPQHF. The DNA of the CDR3 is TGTGCCAGCTCACGTGGACAAGGACAGCCCCAGCATTTT.